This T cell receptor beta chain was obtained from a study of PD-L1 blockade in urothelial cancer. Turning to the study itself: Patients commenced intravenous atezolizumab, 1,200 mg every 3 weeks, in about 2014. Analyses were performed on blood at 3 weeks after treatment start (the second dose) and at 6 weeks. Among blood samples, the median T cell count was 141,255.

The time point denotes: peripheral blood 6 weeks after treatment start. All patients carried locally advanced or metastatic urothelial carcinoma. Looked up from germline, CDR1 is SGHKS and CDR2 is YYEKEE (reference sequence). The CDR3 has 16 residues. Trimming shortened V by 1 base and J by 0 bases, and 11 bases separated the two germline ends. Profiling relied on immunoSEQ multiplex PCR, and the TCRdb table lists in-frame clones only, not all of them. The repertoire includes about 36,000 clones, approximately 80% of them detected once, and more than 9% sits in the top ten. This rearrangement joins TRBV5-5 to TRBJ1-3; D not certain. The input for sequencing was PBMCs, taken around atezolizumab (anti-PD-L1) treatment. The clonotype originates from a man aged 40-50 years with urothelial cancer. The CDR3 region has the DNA TGTGCCAGCAGCTTGCGAGGGCCTTTCTCTGGAAACACCATATATTTT. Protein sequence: CASSLRGPFSGNTIYF. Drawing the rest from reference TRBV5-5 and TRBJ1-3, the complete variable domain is DAGVTQSPTHLIKTRGQQVTLRCSPISGHKSVSWYQQVLGQGPQFIFQYYEKEERGRGNFPDRFSARQFPNYSSELNVNALLLGDSALYLCASSLRGPFSGNTIYFGEGSWLTVV.